The next 25 T cell receptor beta chains were all read from a single sample in a study of shared clonotypes between healthy human individuals. Data came from immunoSEQ multiplex PCR; TCRdb stores just in-frame clones and leaves some out. The sample holds some 1.5 million clones, roughly 96% seen once. The sample comprised naive CD4+ T cells sorted from blood. The subset is: CD45RA+ positively selected. The origin of the receptors is a man aged 30 to 45 in good health.

This chain connects TRBV29-1 to TRBJ1-1; possible D gene TRBD1, 5 bases. Germline CDR1 SQVTM, CDR2 ANQGSEA. There are 14 residues in the CDR3. The V gene lost 0 bases and the J gene lost 5 bases, with 13 bases spanning the gap. The CDR3 DNA sequence: TGCAGCGTTGAAGAGAGGTGGGGCTGGACTGAAGCTTTCTTT. Protein: CSVEERWGWTEAFF.

This rearrangement joins TRBV29-1 to TRBJ2-5; D remains ambiguous. Germline V CDR1 and CDR2: SQVTM, ANQGSEA. The CDR3 contains 13 residues. V was pared by 7 bases and J by 2 bases, with 14 bases between. The CDR3 loop is CSGRRTPQETQYF. CDR3 nucleotides: TGCAGCGGCCGCCGGACGCCGCAAGAGACCCAGTACTTC.

The chain couples TRBV4-3 to TRBJ1-2; a possible D gene is TRBD1 (5 bases). The germline CDR1 and CDR2 sequences are LGHNA and YSLEER. The CDR3 runs 14 residues. V lost 2 bases and J lost 5, with 12 bases in between. The CDR3 nucleotides read TGCGCCAGCAGCCAAAGGGAGGGGAATTATGGCTACACCTTC. Its protein product is CASSQREGNYGYTF.

Details on this clone: This sample includes further DNA sequences coding for the same CDR3. This chain uses TRBV5-1 with TRBJ2-7; TRBD1 might be the D (6 bases). Germline assignment: CDR1 SGHRS and CDR2 YFSETQ. The CDR3 is 14 residues long. The V end lost 0 bases, the J end lost 2 bases, and 9 bases lay between the germline ends. The CDR3 region has the DNA TGCGCCAGCAGCTTGGGAGGGGGTCCCTACGAGCAGTACTTC. Amino acid sequence: CASSLGGGPYEQYF. Drawing the rest from reference TRBV5-1 and TRBJ2-7, the complete variable domain is KAGVTQTPRYLIKTRGQQVTLSCSPISGHRSVSWYQQTPGQGLQFLFEYFSETQRNKGNFPGRFSGRQFSNSRSEMNVSTLELGDSALYLCASSLGGGPYEQYFGPGTRLTVT.

V gene TRBV14 combines with J gene TRBJ1-4; 7 bases line up with TRBD1. There are 13 residues in the CDR3. With V trimmed by 1 base and J by 8 bases, 1 base remained unmatched. The V gene's germline CDR1 is SGHDN and CDR2 FVKESK. The CDR3 coding sequence is TGTGCCAGCAGCCAAGGACAGGGCGAAAAACTGTTTTTT. This gives the protein CASSQGQGEKLFF. Full variable domain (outside the CDR3, taken from reference TRBV14 and TRBJ1-4): EAGVTQFPSHSVIEKGQTVTLRCDPISGHDNLYWYRRVMGKEIKFLLHFVKESKQDESGMPNNRFLAERTGGTYSTLKVQPAELEDSGVYFCASSQGQGEKLFFGSGTQLSVL.

This clone was seen a single time. The CDR3 nucleotides are TGTGCCAGCAGTCGTCTAGCGGGGCGCACAGATACGCAGTATTTT. It translates to CASSRLAGRTDTQYF. The V and J genes are TRBV9 and TRBJ2-3, with 9 positions matching TRBD2. The CDR3 consists of 15 residues. V was pared by 5 bases and J by 1 base, with 5 bases of the junction left unmatched. Germline assignment: CDR1 SGDLS and CDR2 YYNGEE.

The V gene is TRBV10-3, the J gene TRBJ2-1; TRBD2 matches 11 bases. The CDR3 covers 16 residues. V lost 1 base to trimming and J lost 9 bases; unmatched junction nucleotides: 8. CDR1 and CDR2 (germline): ENHRY, SYGVKD. The CDR3 nucleotides read TGTGCCATCAGTGAGTACACTAGCGGGAGTGGTGGTGAGCAGTTCTTC. Amino acid sequence: CAISEYTSGSGGEQFF.

The rearrangement links TRBV19 to TRBJ1-4; D unresolved. V shed 5 bases and J shed 5 bases, with 18 bases lying between them. The CDR3 sequence is 16 residues long. CDR1 is LNHDA and CDR2 is SQIVND in the germline V gene (reference sequence). The CDR3: CASSSDFPIENEKLFF. CDR3 nucleotides: TGTGCCAGTAGTTCGGATTTTCCGATCGAGAATGAAAAACTGTTTTTT.

The chain employs TRBV21-1 and TRBJ2-5. TRBV21-1 is assigned pseudogene status. There are 18 residues in the CDR3. CDR3 nucleotides: TGTGCCAGCACCCCCACCATAGCACCGGGCCGGTACCAAGAGACCCAGTACTTC. It is translated as CASTPTIAPGRYQETQYF.

The chain joins TRBV7-9 to TRBJ2-6; D not resolved. The CDR3 covers 15 residues. The V gene lost 2 bases and the J gene lost 0 bases, with 5 bases spanning the gap. Germline CDR1 and CDR2: SEHNR and FQNEAQ (reference sequence). This CDR3 is CASSLTVSGANVLTF. The CDR3 DNA reads as TGTGCCAGCAGCTTAACAGTCTCTGGGGCCAACGTCCTGACTTTC.

The CDR3 loop is CASSRAFSGQGTYYTF. The CDR3 nucleotides read TGTGCCAGCAGTCGCGCCTTTTCGGGACAGGGGACTTACTACACCTTC. The V and J genes are TRBV27 and TRBJ1-2, with 10 bases that match TRBD1. The CDR3 is 16 amino acids. Germline trimming cut 5 bases from V and 10 bases from J; bases unmatched to any gene: 16. Looked up from germline, CDR1 is MNHEY and CDR2 is SMNVEV (reference sequence).

The gene calls are TRBV5-4 and TRBJ2-5; D gene ambiguous. Trimming cost V 0 bases and J 5 bases, with 11 bases left between them. The CDR3 loop spans 14 amino acids. CDR1 SGHNT and CDR2 YYREEE come from the germline V gene (reference sequence). The CDR3 loop is CASSLGLTSETQYF. In DNA, the CDR3 is TGTGCCAGCAGCTTGGGGCTAACATCCGAGACCCAGTACTTC.

The gene calls are TRBV6-1 and TRBJ1-4; D is uncertain. In germline, CDR1 is MNHNS, CDR2 SASEGT. The ends were cut back, 2 bases at V and 4 bases at J, with 14 bases in the middle. CDR3 length equals 16 residues. CDR3 amino acids: CASSESSSLLNEKLFF. The CDR3, as DNA: TGTGCCAGCAGTGAATCGAGCAGCCTCCTTAATGAAAAACTGTTTTTT.

This chain joins TRBV4-1 and TRBJ1-3, with D possibly TRBD1 on 6 matching bases. This CDR3 has 16 amino acids. Germline V gives CDR1 MGHRA, CDR2 YSYEKL. V lost 2 bases and J 1 base, leaving 12 bases between the germline ends. CDR3 sequence: CASSQRGTDSGNTIYF. The DNA for the CDR3 is TGCGCCAGCAGCCAAAGGGGGACCGATTCTGGAAACACCATATATTTT.

This chain uses TRBV14 with TRBJ2-7; 10 bases map to TRBD2. V lost 0 bases, J lost 7 bases, and 12 bases stayed unmatched. CDR1 and CDR2 (germline): SGHDN, FVKESK. This CDR3 has 17 amino acids. The CDR3 here is CASSQDWALAGVGEQYF. CDR3 nucleotide sequence: TGTGCCAGCAGCCAAGATTGGGCCCTAGCGGGAGTCGGTGAGCAGTACTTC.

V is TRBV6-5 and J is TRBJ2-7; tentative D call: TRBD1 (5 bases). With 8 bases removed from V and 7 bases from J, the gap between germline ends came to 15 bases. The germline gives CDR1 MNHEY, CDR2 SVGAGI. CDR3 size: 12 residues. CDR3 residues: CASRIRGGEQYF. The CDR3 region has the DNA TGTGCCAGCCGGATTAGGGGCGGAGAGCAGTACTTC.

The chain joins TRBV7-2 to TRBJ2-2; tentative D call: TRBD1 (6 bases). The CDR3 loop spans 15 amino acids. V was pared by 0 bases and J by 3 bases, with 8 bases between. The V gene's germline CDR1 is SGHTA and CDR2 FQGNSA. CDR3 sequence reads: CASSLAGQYTGELFF. The CDR3 DNA sequence: TGTGCCAGCAGCTTAGCAGGACAGTACACCGGGGAGCTGTTTTTT.

V gene TRBV27 combines with J gene TRBJ2-7; 15 bases agree with TRBD2. The CDR3 runs to 19 residues. From germline, CDR1 is MNHEY and CDR2 SMNVEV (reference sequence). The junction had 13 bases not matched to a gene; V was cut back by 4 bases and J by 3 bases. The CDR3 is CASSSRGTSGRQGHYEQYF. The CDR3 DNA follows: TGTGCCAGCAGTTCCAGAGGGACTAGCGGGAGGCAGGGCCACTACGAGCAGTACTTC.

The chain links TRBV7-8 to TRBJ2-1, with 9 bases aligning to TRBD2. V lost 7 bases to trimming and J lost 3 bases; unmatched junction nucleotides: 7. This CDR3 has 15 amino acids. The germline V gene has CDR1 SGHVS and CDR2 FQNEAQ. DNA for the CDR3: TGTGCCAGCACGGCAGCGGGAGGAGTCTACAATGAGCAGTTCTTC. It codes for CASTAAGGVYNEQFF.

The rearrangement uses TRBV19 and TRBJ2-7; the match to TRBD2 covers 7 bases. V was pared by 5 bases and J by 5 bases, with 9 bases of the junction left unmatched. This CDR3 spans 14 amino acids. The germline CDR1 and CDR2 sequences are LNHDA and SQIVND (reference sequence). CDR3 sequence: CASSFLAAGNEQYF. The CDR3 region has the DNA TGTGCCAGTAGTTTCCTAGCGGCGGGGAACGAGCAGTACTTC.

The chain couples TRBV11-2 to TRBJ2-3, with D possibly being TRBD1 (6 bases). The CDR3 spans 15 residues. V lost 5 bases and J lost 10, with 22 bases in between. Germline values: CDR1 SGHAT, CDR2 FQNNGV. CDR3 in amino acids: CASSPRDTGIYAQYF. DNA of the CDR3: TGTGCCAGCAGCCCCCGGGACACCGGGATTTATGCGCAGTATTTT.

This clone appeared once. The CDR3 DNA is TGCGCCAGCAGCACGGGACATAACGTTGATGAGCAGTTCTTC. As protein: CASSTGHNVDEQFF. This chain links TRBV5-1 with TRBJ2-1; D possibly corresponds to TRBD1 (6 bases). Germline assignment: CDR1 SGHRS and CDR2 YFSETQ. The CDR3 totals 14 residues. The V end was cut by 4 bases, the J end by 8 bases, with 16 bases between.

This chain links TRBV14 with TRBJ2-1; 8 bases fit TRBD1. The trim removed 5 bases at V and 8 bases at J, leaving 11 bases unmatched. This CDR3 comprises 15 residues. Germline V CDR1 and CDR2: SGHDN, FVKESK. In DNA form, the CDR3 reads TGTGCCAGCAGCTTCAGGGGGCGCTTTTGGGATGAGCAGTTCTTC. Translation: CASSFRGRFWDEQFF. The full variable domain, rest sourced from reference TRBV14 and TRBJ2-1, is EAGVTQFPSHSVIEKGQTVTLRCDPISGHDNLYWYRRVMGKEIKFLLHFVKESKQDESGMPNNRFLAERTGGTYSTLKVQPAELEDSGVYFCASSFRGRFWDEQFFGPGTRLTVL.

The chain has TRBV19 and TRBJ2-1; D remains ambiguous. V was trimmed by 1 base and J by 0 bases, leaving 13 bases between them. The CDR3 covers 17 residues. CDR1 LNHDA and CDR2 SQIVND come from the germline V gene (reference sequence). CDR3 DNA: TGTGCCAGTAGTATAGGAACACTTCAGAGCTCCTACAATGAGCAGTTCTTC. Its translation is CASSIGTLQSSYNEQFF.

The chain is built from TRBV5-1 and TRBJ2-1; the match to TRBD2 covers 16 bases. Germline V gene data show CDR1 as SGHRS and CDR2 as YFSETQ. V dropped 2 bases and J dropped 7; count of bases not matched to a gene: 12. This CDR3 is built from 19 residues. CDR3 nucleotide sequence: TGCGCCAGCAGCTTTACGGCGGGGACTAGCGGGAGGGCCGCAAATGAGCAGTTCTTC. It translates to CASSFTAGTSGRAANEQFF.